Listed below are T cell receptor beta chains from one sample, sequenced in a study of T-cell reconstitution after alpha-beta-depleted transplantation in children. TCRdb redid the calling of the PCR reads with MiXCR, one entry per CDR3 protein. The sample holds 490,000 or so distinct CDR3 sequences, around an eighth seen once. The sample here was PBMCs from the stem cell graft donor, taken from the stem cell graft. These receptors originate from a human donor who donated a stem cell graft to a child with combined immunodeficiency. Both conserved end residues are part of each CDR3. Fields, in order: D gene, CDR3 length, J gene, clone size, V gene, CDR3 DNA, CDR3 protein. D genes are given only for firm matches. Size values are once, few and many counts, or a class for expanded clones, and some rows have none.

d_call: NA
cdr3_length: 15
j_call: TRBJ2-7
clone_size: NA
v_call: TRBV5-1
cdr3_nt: TGCGCCAGCAGCCCACCCTCCGGGGACGGTGACGAGCAGTACTTC
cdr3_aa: CASSPPSGDGDEQYF

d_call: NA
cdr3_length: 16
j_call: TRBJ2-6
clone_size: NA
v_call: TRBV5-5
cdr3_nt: TGTGCCAGCAGCTTGGCCGTACAGGCTGGGGCCAACGTCCTGACTTTC
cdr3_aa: CASSLAVQAGANVLTF

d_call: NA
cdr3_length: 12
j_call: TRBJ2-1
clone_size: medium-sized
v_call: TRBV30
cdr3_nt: TGTGCCTGGGCCGATCTTGGGAGTGGACAGTTCTTC
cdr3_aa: CAWADLGSGQFF

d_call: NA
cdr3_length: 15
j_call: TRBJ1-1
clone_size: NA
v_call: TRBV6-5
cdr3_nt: TGTGCCAGCGAGTTGAATCCGGGGGCAGGGACTGAAGCTTTCTTT
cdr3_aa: CASELNPGAGTEAFF

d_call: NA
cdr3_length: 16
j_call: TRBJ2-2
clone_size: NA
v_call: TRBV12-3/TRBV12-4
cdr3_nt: TGTGCCAGCACCCCTGGGGCAGGGCAGAACACCGGGGAGCTGTTTTTT
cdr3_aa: CASTPGAGQNTGELFF

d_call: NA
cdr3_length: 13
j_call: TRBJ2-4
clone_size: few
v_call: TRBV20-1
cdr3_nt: TGCAGTGCTTCAGGGGCCCGAACGAACATTCAGTACTTC
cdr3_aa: CSASGARTNIQYF

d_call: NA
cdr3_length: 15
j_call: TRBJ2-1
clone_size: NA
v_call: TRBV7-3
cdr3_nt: TGTGCCAGCAGCTCCCACGGGACTCAGTACAATGAGCAGTTCTTC
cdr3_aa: CASSSHGTQYNEQFF

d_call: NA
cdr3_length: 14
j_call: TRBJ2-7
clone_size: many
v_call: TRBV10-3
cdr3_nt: TGTGCCAGCCTACGGACCGAAACCCCCTACGAGCAGTACTTC
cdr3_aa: CASLRTETPYEQYF

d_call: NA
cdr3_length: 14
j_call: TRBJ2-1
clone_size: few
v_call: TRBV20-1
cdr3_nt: TGCAGTGCTAGGAAAAGAGGCTCCTACAATGAGCAGTTCTTC
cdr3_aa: CSARKRGSYNEQFF

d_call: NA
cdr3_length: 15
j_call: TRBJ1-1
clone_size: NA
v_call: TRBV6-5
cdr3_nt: TGTGCCAGCAGTTACCTGGGGGGAATGAACACTGAAGCTTTCTTT
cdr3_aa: CASSYLGGMNTEAFF

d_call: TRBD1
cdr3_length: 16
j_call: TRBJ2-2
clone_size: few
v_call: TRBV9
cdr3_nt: TGTGCCAGCAGCGCGGGGACAGGGATAAACACCGGGGAGCTGTTTTTT
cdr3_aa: CASSAGTGINTGELFF

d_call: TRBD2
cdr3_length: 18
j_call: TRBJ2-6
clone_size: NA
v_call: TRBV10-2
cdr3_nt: TGCGCCAGCAGTGAGACTAGCGGGGGGGCGGTTGGGGCCAACGTCCTGACTTTC
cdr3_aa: CASSETSGGAVGANVLTF

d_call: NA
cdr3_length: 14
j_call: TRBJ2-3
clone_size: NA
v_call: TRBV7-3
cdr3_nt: TGTGCCAGCAGCTTATCAGTAGACGGTGATACGCAGTATTTT
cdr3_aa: CASSLSVDGDTQYF

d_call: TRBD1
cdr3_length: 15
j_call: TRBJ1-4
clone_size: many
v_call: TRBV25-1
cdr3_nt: TGTGCCAGCAGTACTATGACAGGGGGAACTGAAAAACTGTTTTTT
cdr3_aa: CASSTMTGGTEKLFF

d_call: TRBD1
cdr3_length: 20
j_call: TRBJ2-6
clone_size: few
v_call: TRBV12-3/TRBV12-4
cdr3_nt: TGTGCCAGCAGTCCTTCCCGGGACAGGGTTCCTAGCTCTGGGGCCAACGTCCTGACTTTC
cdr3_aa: CASSPSRDRVPSSGANVLTF

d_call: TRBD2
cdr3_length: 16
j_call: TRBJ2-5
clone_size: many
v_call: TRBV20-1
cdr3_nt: TGCAGTGCCCCGGGACTAGCGGGGGGTCACCAAGAGACCCAGTACTTC
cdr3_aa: CSAPGLAGGHQETQYF

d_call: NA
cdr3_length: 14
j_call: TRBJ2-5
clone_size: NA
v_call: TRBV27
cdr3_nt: TGTGCCAGCAGCTTCTTCTACCCCCCAGAGACCCAGTACTTC
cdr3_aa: CASSFFYPPETQYF

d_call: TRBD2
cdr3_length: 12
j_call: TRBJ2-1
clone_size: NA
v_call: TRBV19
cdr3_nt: TGTGCCACCGCGCGGGAGGAGGGTGAGCAGTTCTTC
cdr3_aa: CATAREEGEQFF

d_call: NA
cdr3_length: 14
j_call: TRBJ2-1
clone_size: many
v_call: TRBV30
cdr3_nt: TGTGCCTGGAGGACTCAATCAAGTTACAATGAGCAGTTCTTC
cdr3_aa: CAWRTQSSYNEQFF

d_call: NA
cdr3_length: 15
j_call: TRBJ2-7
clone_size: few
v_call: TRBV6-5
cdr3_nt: TGTGCCAGCAGTTACTTCACCGGGACACCCTACGAGCAGTACTTC
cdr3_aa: CASSYFTGTPYEQYF

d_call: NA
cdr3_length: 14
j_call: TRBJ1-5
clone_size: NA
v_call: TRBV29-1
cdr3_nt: TGCAGCGTCGGGGGCGGGGGGCTGCATCAGCCCCAGCATTTT
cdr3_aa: CSVGGGGLHQPQHF

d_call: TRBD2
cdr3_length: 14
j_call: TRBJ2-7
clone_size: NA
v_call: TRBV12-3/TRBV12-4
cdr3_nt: TGTGCCAGCAGTTTTGCGGGAGATCGCTACGAGCAGTACTTC
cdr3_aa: CASSFAGDRYEQYF

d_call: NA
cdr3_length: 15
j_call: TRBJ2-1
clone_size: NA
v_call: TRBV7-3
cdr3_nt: TGTGCCAGCAGCTTAAGCAGTGCTGAGAACAATGAGCAGTTCTTC
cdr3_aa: CASSLSSAENNEQFF

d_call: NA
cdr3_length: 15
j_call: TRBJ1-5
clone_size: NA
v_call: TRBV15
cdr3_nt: TGTGCCACCAGCAGCTACCGGGACGACTATCAGCCCCAGCATTTT
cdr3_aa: CATSSYRDDYQPQHF

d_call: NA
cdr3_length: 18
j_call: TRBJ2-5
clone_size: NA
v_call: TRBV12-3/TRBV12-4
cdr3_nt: TGTGCCAGCAGTTTAGACCCTCCCGGACAGTCAGGTCGGGAGACCCAGTACTTC
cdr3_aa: CASSLDPPGQSGRETQYF

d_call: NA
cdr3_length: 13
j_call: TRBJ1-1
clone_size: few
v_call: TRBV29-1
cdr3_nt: TGCAGCGTGGCATGGGGGGGGAACACTGAAGCTTTCTTT
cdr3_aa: CSVAWGGNTEAFF

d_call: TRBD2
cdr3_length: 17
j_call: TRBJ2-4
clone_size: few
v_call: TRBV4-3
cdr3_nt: TGCGCCAGCAGCCTACGAATAGCGGCGGGAGGGTTGGTCATTCAGTACTTC
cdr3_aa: CASSLRIAAGGLVIQYF

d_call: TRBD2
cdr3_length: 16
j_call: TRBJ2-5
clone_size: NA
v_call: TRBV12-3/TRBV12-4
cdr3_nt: TGTGCCAGCAGTTTAACCGGGGGGGAGGTTTCGGAGACCCAGTACTTC
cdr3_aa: CASSLTGGEVSETQYF